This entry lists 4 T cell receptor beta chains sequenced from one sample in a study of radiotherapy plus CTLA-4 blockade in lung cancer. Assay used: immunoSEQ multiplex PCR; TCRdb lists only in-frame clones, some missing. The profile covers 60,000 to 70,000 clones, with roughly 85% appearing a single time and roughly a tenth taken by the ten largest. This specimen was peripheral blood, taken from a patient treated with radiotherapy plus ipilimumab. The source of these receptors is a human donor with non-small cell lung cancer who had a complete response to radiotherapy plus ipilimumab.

In DNA, the CDR3 is TGTGCCAGCAGAAAGACAGCCATGAACACTGAAGCTTTCTTT. Translated, it gives CASRKTAMNTEAFF. The chain has TRBV2 and TRBJ1-1, with D tentatively TRBD1 (5 bases). This CDR3 comprises 14 residues. The ends were cut back, 6 bases at V and 0 bases at J, with 11 bases in the middle. Looked up from germline, CDR1 is SNHLY and CDR2 is FYNNEI.

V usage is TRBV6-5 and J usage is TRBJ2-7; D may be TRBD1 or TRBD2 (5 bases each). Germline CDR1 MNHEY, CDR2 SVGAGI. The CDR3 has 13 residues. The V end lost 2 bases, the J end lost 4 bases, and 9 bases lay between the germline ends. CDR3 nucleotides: TGTGCCAGCAGTTACGGGGACGGATACGAGCAGTACGTC. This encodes CASSYGDGYEQYV.

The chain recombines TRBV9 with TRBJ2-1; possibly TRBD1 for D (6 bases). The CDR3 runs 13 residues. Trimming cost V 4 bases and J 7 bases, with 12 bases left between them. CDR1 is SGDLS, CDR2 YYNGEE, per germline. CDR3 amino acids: CASSPGQTNEQFF. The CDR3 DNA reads TGTGCCAGCAGCCCCGGACAGACGAATGAGCAGTTCTTC.

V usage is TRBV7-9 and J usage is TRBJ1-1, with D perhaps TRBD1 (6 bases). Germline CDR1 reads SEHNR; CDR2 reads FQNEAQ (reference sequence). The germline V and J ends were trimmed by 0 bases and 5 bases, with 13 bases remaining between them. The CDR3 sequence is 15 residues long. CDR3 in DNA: TGTGCCAGCAGCTTAGCCCCCAGGGGAGGGACTGAAGCTTTCTTT. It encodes CASSLAPRGGTEAFF. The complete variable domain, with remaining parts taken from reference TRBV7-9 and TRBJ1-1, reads DTGVSQNPRHKITKRGQNVTFRCDPISEHNRLYWYRQTLGQGPEFLTYFQNEAQLEKSRLLSDRFSAERPKGSFSTLEIQRTEQGDSAMYLCASSLAPRGGTEAFFGQGTRLTVV.